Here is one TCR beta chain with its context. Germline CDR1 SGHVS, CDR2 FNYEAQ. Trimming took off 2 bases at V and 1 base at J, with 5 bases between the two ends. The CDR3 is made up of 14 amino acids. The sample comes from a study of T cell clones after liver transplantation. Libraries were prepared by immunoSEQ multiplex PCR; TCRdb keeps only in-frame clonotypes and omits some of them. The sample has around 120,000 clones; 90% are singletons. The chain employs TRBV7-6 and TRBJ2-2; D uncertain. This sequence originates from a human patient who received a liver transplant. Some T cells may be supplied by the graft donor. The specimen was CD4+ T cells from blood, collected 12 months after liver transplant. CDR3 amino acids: CASSLSKNTGELFF. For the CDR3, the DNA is TGTGCCAGCAGCTTATCTAAGAACACCGGGGAGCTGTTTTTT.